The 30 T cell receptor beta chains below come from one sample, sequenced in a study of monozygotic twins with inflammatory bowel disease. For each CDR3 protein, TCRdb gives one entry from its re-call of the 5' RACE reads, without DNA. This table lists about 350,000 distinct CDR3 sequences. The sequencing sample was made of blood. The receptors derive from a human donor with ulcerative colitis or Crohn's disease, or a healthy co-twin of an affected twin (not recorded which).

The V call is TRBV29-1, the J call TRBJ1-4; the D call from TCRdb, TRBD1, cannot be confirmed without DNA. CDR1 and CDR2 (germline): SQVTM, ANQGSEA. CDR3 length: 13 amino acids. The CDR3 protein is CSALGTTNEKLFF.

The chain links TRBV5-1 to TRBJ1-1; the D call from TCRdb, TRBD1, cannot be confirmed without DNA. The CDR3 totals 15 residues. Per the germline V gene, CDR1 is SGHRS and CDR2 is YFSETQ. CDR3 amino acids: CASSLAWGPDTEAFF.

CDR3 sequence: CSARIALIRAEQYF. The chain recombines TRBV20-1 with TRBJ2-7; with no DNA, the TCRdb D assignment of TRBD1 cannot be verified. Germline lookup yields CDR1 DFQATT and CDR2 SNEGSKA (reference sequence). The CDR3 sequence is 14 residues long.

The chain recombines TRBV29-1 with TRBJ2-1. This CDR3 is 14 amino acids long. Looked up from germline, CDR1 is SQVTM and CDR2 is ANQGSEA. The CDR3 loop is CSACLSTDGVGQFF.

V gene TRBV20-1 combines with J gene TRBJ2-7. Germline CDR1 DFQATT, CDR2 SNEGSKA (reference sequence). The CDR3 has 14 amino acids. CDR3 protein: CSANRRTLTYEQYF.

The rearrangement links TRBV29-1 to TRBJ2-7; TCRdb calls TRBD1, which cannot be checked without DNA. Per the germline V gene, CDR1 is SQVTM and CDR2 is ANQGSEA. This CDR3 comprises 12 residues. The CDR3 spells CSAGDSSYEQYF.

V and J are TRBV5-4 and TRBJ1-5; no DNA is available, so the TRBD1 call from TCRdb remains unchecked. Germline V gene data show CDR1 as SGHNT and CDR2 as YYREEE (reference sequence). The CDR3 has 14 amino acids. The chain's CDR3 is CASSRTEGNQPQHF.

The J gene is TRBJ2-2, the V gene TRBV20-1; TCRdb selects TRBD2, and the lack of DNA leaves this call unchecked. Germline V gene sequence: CDR1 DFQATT, CDR2 SNEGSKA (reference sequence). The CDR3 is made up of 14 amino acids. The CDR3 loop is CSAAKLAGAGELFF.

V usage is TRBV20-1 and J usage is TRBJ2-3. CDR3 length: 11 residues. The germline V gene encodes CDR1 DFQATT and CDR2 SNEGSKA (reference sequence). The CDR3 region is CSASITDTQYF.

This chain links TRBV7-2 with TRBJ2-3; there is no DNA to check the TCRdb D call of TRBD2. The germline V gene encodes CDR1 SGHTA and CDR2 FQGNSA. This CDR3 is 17 amino acids long. CDR3 loop: CASSFPGLAAPTDTQYF.

The V gene is TRBV20-1, the J gene TRBJ2-3. Germline V gives CDR1 DFQATT, CDR2 SNEGSKA (reference sequence). The CDR3 has 13 residues. This CDR3 is CSARRRNTDTQYF.

The J gene is TRBJ1-2, the V gene TRBV10-3. Germline V CDR1 and CDR2: ENHRY, SYGVKD. The CDR3 covers 11 residues. This CDR3 is CAISEGGGYTF.

The chain recombines TRBV11-1 with TRBJ2-2; TCRdb reports TRBD2, a call that lacks DNA to check it against. CDR3 size: 19 residues. Germline CDR1 and CDR2: SGHAT and FQDESV (reference sequence). CDR3 sequence reads: CASSAGLADPLIRSGELFF.

This chain uses TRBV20-1 with TRBJ2-3; TCRdb picks TRBD1, but there is no DNA to check that call. This CDR3 is built from 12 residues. Germline lookup yields CDR1 DFQATT and CDR2 SNEGSKA (reference sequence). The chain's CDR3 is CSGTGSTDTQYF.

The J gene is TRBJ2-7, the V gene TRBV14; absent DNA, TCRdb's TRBD2 call cannot be checked. The germline gives CDR1 SGHDN, CDR2 FVKESK. This CDR3 has 15 residues. This chain's CDR3 is CASSPRQAGLYEQYF.

The chain's CDR3 is CASSGAPRDYGYTF. The chain employs TRBV5-6 and TRBJ1-2; the TCRdb D gene call, TRBD1, has no DNA to confirm it. The germline V gene has CDR1 SGHDT and CDR2 YYEEEE. The CDR3 is 14 amino acids.

V is TRBV29-1 and J is TRBJ2-7; TCRdb proposes TRBD1, but this gene call is untestable without DNA. CDR1 SQVTM and CDR2 ANQGSEA come from the germline V gene. CDR3 size: 15 residues. The CDR3 sequence is CSVESGTLGSYEQYF.

V gene TRBV6-2 or TRBV6-3 combines with J gene TRBJ2-7. CDR1 and CDR2 from the germline V gene are MNHEY and SVGEGT. The CDR3 contains 14 residues. The CDR3 is CASSVTSNPHEQYF.

The rearrangement links TRBV5-1 to TRBJ1-4; TCRdb designates TRBD1, a call that cannot be tested without DNA. The CDR3 is 17 residues long. In germline, CDR1 is SGHRS, CDR2 YFSETQ. The chain's CDR3 is CASSEDPPGTGNEKLFF.

The chain links TRBV12-3 or TRBV12-4 to TRBJ2-2; TCRdb selects TRBD2, and the lack of DNA leaves this call unchecked. CDR3 length equals 12 residues. The CDR3 loop is CASSFPPGELFF.

The V call is TRBV5-1, the J call TRBJ1-1; as DNA is missing, the TRBD1 call by TCRdb cannot be tested. The CDR3 extends over 12 amino acids. Germline V gene data show CDR1 as SGHRS and CDR2 as YFSETQ. The CDR3 spells CASSVRDNEAFF.

V and J are TRBV5-1 and TRBJ1-2. The CDR3 is 17 amino acids. Per germline, CDR1 SGHRS and CDR2 YFSETQ. The CDR3 is CASSLGQRGGGNYGYTF.

V is TRBV12-3 or TRBV12-4 and J is TRBJ1-2; TCRdb returns TRBD1, unconfirmable since there is no DNA. This CDR3 has 13 residues. The CDR3 protein is CASSQDRVYGYTF.

This chain uses TRBV7-2 with TRBJ2-5. Looked up from germline, CDR1 is SGHTA and CDR2 is FQGNSA. The CDR3 spans 12 residues. CDR3: CASSKGRETQYF.

The chain is built from TRBV9 and TRBJ2-1; TCRdb designates TRBD2, a call that cannot be tested without DNA. CDR3 length equals 16 residues. Looked up from germline, CDR1 is SGDLS and CDR2 is YYNGEE. CDR3 in amino acids: CASSVGGLAGVGEQFF.

The J gene is TRBJ2-7, the V gene TRBV6-2 or TRBV6-3. The CDR3 runs 14 residues. Germline V gene lookup returns CDR1 MNHEY and CDR2 SVGEGT. This CDR3 is CAARRLSGSYEQYF.

The chain uses TRBV5-1 and TRBJ1-1; absent DNA, TCRdb's TRBD1 call cannot be checked. The CDR3 consists of 15 residues. Looked up from germline, CDR1 is SGHRS and CDR2 is YFSETQ. CDR3 amino acids: CASSPPGEGNTEAFF.

The chain has TRBV21-1 and TRBJ2-5; with no DNA, the TCRdb D assignment of TRBD2 cannot be verified. TRBV21-1 is annotated as a pseudogene. The CDR3 covers 16 residues. CDR3 sequence: CASSKTSGEIQETQYF.

The chain joins TRBV6-4 to TRBJ2-3; TCRdb calls TRBD2, which cannot be checked without DNA. The CDR3 has 14 residues. Germline CDR1 is MRHNA and CDR2 is SNTAGT. Here the CDR3 reads CASSDVAGSDTQYF.

J is TRBJ2-3 and V is TRBV27; TCRdb names TRBD1, which stays unverified in the absence of DNA. There are 15 residues in the CDR3. The germline gives CDR1 MNHEY, CDR2 SMNVEV (reference sequence). CDR3 loop: CASSRTGGWADTQYF.